This T cell receptor beta chain was sequenced for a study of control samples from healthy donors and cancer patients. Sequencing used immunoSEQ multiplex PCR; TCRdb keeps in-frame clones, though not all of them. The sample lists approximately 90,000 clones; roughly 86% were seen once. The germline V gene encodes CDR1 LNHDA and CDR2 SQIVND (reference sequence). This CDR3 contains 13 residues. The V and J ends lost 6 bases and 6 bases respectively, with 14 bases between them. The chain uses TRBV19 and TRBJ1-1, with no clear D. The source of this sequence is a man aged 30 to 45 in good health. The sample consisted of blood. CDR3 sequence (DNA): TGTGCCAGTAGCGAGGAGTTGACCTCTGAAGCTTTCTTT. Translated: CASSEELTSEAFF.